In this sample, the clone carrying this T cell receptor (beta chain) turned up a few times. Its antigen remains unidentified. The CDR3 has 16 residues. CDR1 and CDR2 from the germline V gene are LNHDA and SQIVND (reference sequence). The V end lost 11 bases, the J end lost 1 base, and 23 bases lay between the germline ends. 5'-RACE, quantitative and with molecular barcodes, yielded the TCR beta libraries. TCRdb re-derived calls from the 5' RACE reads in MiXCR, one entry per CDR3 protein. This sample has 250,000 to 400,000 distinct CDR3 sequences, with around 10% found just once. This specimen belongs to a study of CD8 T cells in ankylosing spondylitis. Study-wide points: The authors reported significant enrichment of disease-linked clones in matched ankylosing spondylitis synovial fluid. Disease-linked clones were CD8+ and relatively rare in peripheral blood. Characteristic of ankylosing spondylitis blood, it appeared, was a TCR beta motif comprising several highly homologous variants.

The rearrangement uses TRBV19 and TRBJ1-1, with a possible D match to TRBD1 (5 bases). This receptor was taken from a female donor with ankylosing spondylitis or in good health (not recorded which). The specimen was blood, either unsorted or a sorted T cell fraction (not recorded which). CDR3 nucleotide sequence: TGTGCCGCATCCCGGGGGGAATTCCCTGGGAACACTGAAGCTTTCTTT. The encoded protein is CAASRGEFPGNTEAFF.